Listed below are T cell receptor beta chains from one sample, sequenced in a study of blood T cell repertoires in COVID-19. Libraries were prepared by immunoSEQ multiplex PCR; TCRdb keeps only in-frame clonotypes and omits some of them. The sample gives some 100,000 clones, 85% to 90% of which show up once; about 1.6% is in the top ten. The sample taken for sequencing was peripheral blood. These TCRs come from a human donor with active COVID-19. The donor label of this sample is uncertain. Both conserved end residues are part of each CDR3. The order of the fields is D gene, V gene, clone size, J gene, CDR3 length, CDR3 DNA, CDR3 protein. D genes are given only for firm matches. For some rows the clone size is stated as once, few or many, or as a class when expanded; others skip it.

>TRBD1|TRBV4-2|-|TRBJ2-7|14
TGTGCCAGCAGCCAAGCCGGGACAGACTACGAGCAGTACTTC
CASSQAGTDYEQYF
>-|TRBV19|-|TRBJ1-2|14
TGTGCCAGTAGTATGGGCCAGGGAGGCTATGGCTACACCTTC
CASSMGQGGYGYTF
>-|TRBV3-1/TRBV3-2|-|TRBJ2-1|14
TGTGCCAGCAGCCGACAGGTCTCCTACAATGAGCAGTTCTTC
CASSRQVSYNEQFF
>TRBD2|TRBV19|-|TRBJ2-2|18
TGTGCCAGTAGTATCCCCGGGACTAGCGGGGGGAACACCGGGGAGCTGTTTTTT
CASSIPGTSGGNTGELFF
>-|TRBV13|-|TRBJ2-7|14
TGTGCCAGCAGCAGGACACTGATCGATTCCGAGCAGTACTTC
CASSRTLIDSEQYF
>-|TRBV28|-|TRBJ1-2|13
TGTGCCAGCAGGGCCCGCAACAACTATGGCTACACCTTC
CASRARNNYGYTF
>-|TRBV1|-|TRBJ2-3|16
TGCACCAGCAGCCAAGTAGGGACTACGCCCCCCGATACGCAGTATTTT
CTSSQVGTTPPDTQYF
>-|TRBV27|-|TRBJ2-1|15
TGTGCCAGCAGACTAGGACTCGGAGCCTACAATGAGCAGTTCTTC
CASRLGLGAYNEQFF
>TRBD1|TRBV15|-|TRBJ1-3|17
TGTGCCACCAGCAGAGATCAACAGGGGACGTCTGGAAACACCATATATTTT
CATSRDQQGTSGNTIYF
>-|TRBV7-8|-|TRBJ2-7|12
TGTGCCAGCAGCGATACAGGGAGCGAGCAGTACTTC
CASSDTGSEQYF
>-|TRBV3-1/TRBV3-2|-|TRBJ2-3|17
TGTGCCAGCAGCCAAGCTCGGCCACAGGGAATCGATGATACGCAGTATTTT
CASSQARPQGIDDTQYF
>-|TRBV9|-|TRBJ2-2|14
TGTGCCAGCAGCGTACGTGGGAGCCCCGGGGAGCTGTTTTTT
CASSVRGSPGELFF
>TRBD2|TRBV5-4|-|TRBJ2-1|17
TGTGCCAGCAGCTCAAGGACTAGCGGGGGGTCCTACAATGAGCAGTTCTTC
CASSSRTSGGSYNEQFF
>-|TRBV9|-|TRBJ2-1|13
TGTGCCAGCAGCGTAGGCGGGGCCTATGAGCAGTTCTTC
CASSVGGAYEQFF
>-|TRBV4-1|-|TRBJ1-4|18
TGCGCCAGCAGCCAAGCTGGTTGGGCAACAGTACATGATGAAAAACTGTTTTTT
CASSQAGWATVHDEKLFF
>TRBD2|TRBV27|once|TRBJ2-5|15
TGTGCCAGCAGCACACTTACCGGGACTAGCGGGGCCCGTTACTTC
CASSTLTGTSGARYF
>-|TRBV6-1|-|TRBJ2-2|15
TGTGCCAGCAATACACCGGGACTCCCTACCGGGGAGCTGTTTTTT
CASNTPGLPTGELFF